This entry is about one T cell receptor beta chain. This sample is drawn from a study of blood T cell repertoires in COVID-19. Study summary: The study drew acute and convalescent COVID-19 samples from the United States, Italy and Spain. The analysed material was cDNA or gDNA that came from T cells, B-cell-depleted T cells, or PBMCs.

Original processing notes: How many nucleated cells were present was estimated from reference gene primer amplification. Only in-frame clones appear in the TCRdb table, and some are missing; sequencing was by immunoSEQ multiplex PCR. V and J calls and clone size come straight from that table; D and trimming were deduced from the DNA. The top ten clones hold around 3% of a sample with under 140,000 clones, around 89% of them seen once. The CDR3 has 14 amino acids. Germline V gene lookup returns CDR1 SGHRS and CDR2 YFSETQ. The V gene lost 5 bases and the J gene lost 3 bases, with 13 bases spanning the gap.

This TCR derives from a woman aged 45 to 65 with acute or convalescent COVID-19. Sequences were obtained from peripheral blood. V is TRBV5-1 and J is TRBJ2-3, with D perhaps matching TRBD2 (6 bases). The CDR3 DNA sequence: TGCGCCAGCAGTTCCGGGACTGCAACAGATACGCAGTATTTT. Translated, it gives CASSSGTATDTQYF.